The 25 T cell receptor beta chains presented below share a single source sample, sequenced in a study of cytomegalovirus exposure and HLA in healthy donors. The PCR was carried out with 60 Vbeta primers and 13 Jbeta primers. The assay was immunoSEQ multiplex PCR, and TCRdb's table has in-frame clones only and misses some. The sample contains 110,000 or so clones, 78% of which appear only once. The sequenced sample was PBMCs. All receptors come from a male donor in good health and CMV-seronegative.

The chain links TRBV5-1 to TRBJ2-3; 8 positions agree with TRBD2. The J segment lost 4 bases and the V segment lost 5 bases, leaving 9 bases of the junction unmatched. Germline V gives CDR1 SGHRS, CDR2 YFSETQ. The CDR3 is made up of 15 amino acids. The DNA of the CDR3 is TGCGCCAGCAGATCGTCTAGCGGGTTCCCAGATACGCAGTATTTT. It is translated as CASRSSSGFPDTQYF.

J is TRBJ1-2 and V is TRBV7-8, with D maybe TRBD1 (5 bases). The CDR3 sequence is 14 residues long. Germline V gene lookup returns CDR1 SGHVS and CDR2 FQNEAQ. V lost 4 bases, J lost 2 bases, and 11 bases lay in between. This CDR3 is CASSSGGGNYGYTF. The CDR3 DNA follows: TGTGCCAGCAGCTCTGGTGGGGGGAACTATGGCTACACCTTC.

The gene calls are TRBV30 and TRBJ2-7; possibly TRBD1 for D (6 bases). The CDR3 sequence is 17 residues long. Germline V CDR1 and CDR2: GTSNPN, SVGIG (reference sequence). Trimming stripped 0 bases from V and 0 bases from J, with 18 bases between. CDR3 coding DNA: TGTGCCTGGAGTGTCGGGACACAAATTCTCCTCTCCTACGAGCAGTACTTC. This encodes CAWSVGTQILLSYEQYF. The variable domain in full, completed from reference TRBV30 and TRBJ2-7, reads SQTIHQWPATLVQPVGSPLSLECTVEGTSNPNLYWYRQAAGRGLQLLFYSVGIGQISSEVPQNLSASRPQDRQFILSSKKLLLSDSGFYLCAWSVGTQILLSYEQYFGPGTRLTVT.

The V call is TRBV7-9, the J call TRBJ1-2; 12 bases are a match to TRBD1. In germline, CDR1 is SEHNR, CDR2 FQNEAQ (reference sequence). The CDR3 runs 15 residues. Unmatched junction bases numbered 7, after V lost 3 bases and J lost 8 bases. In DNA form, the CDR3 reads TGTGCCAGCAGCTTCCCGGGACAGGGGGCTAAGGGCTACACCTTC. This codes for CASSFPGQGAKGYTF.

The genes are TRBV11-2 and TRBJ2-5; possibly TRBD2 for D (6 bases). The CDR3 extends over 13 amino acids. The ends were cut back, 5 bases at V and 7 bases at J, with 14 bases in the middle. The germline V gene encodes CDR1 SGHAT and CDR2 FQNNGV. The CDR3 DNA is TGTGCCAGCAGCCCTGCTCCCGGGGGGACCCAGTACTTC. It is translated as CASSPAPGGTQYF.

The chain combines TRBV6-4 with TRBJ2-1; 8 nucleotides align to TRBD2. The CDR3 runs to 15 residues. Germline V lookup: CDR1 MRHNA, CDR2 SNTAGT. V was pared by 5 bases and J by 6 bases, with 9 bases of the junction left unmatched. CDR3 amino acids: CASSSPGTRSNEQFF. As DNA, the CDR3 is TGTGCCAGCAGTTCCCCCGGGACTAGAAGCAATGAGCAGTTCTTC.

This clone was counted a few times. The chain links TRBV15 to TRBJ2-7, with 8 nucleotides matching TRBD1. From germline, CDR1 is LNHNV and CDR2 YYDKDF (reference sequence). Trimming at V came to 5 bases and at J to 3 bases, leaving 3 bases not matched to a gene. The CDR3 spans 13 residues. The CDR3 DNA sequence: TGTGCCACCAGCTGGGGACAGGACTACGAGCAGTACTTC. This translates into CATSWGQDYEQYF. Variable domain in full (rest from reference TRBV15 and TRBJ2-7): DAMVIQNPRYQVTQFGKPVTLSCSQTLNHNVMYWYQQKSSQAPKLLFHYYDKDFNNEADTPDNFQSRRPNTSFCFLDIRSPGLGDTAMYLCATSWGQDYEQYFGPGTRLTVT.

A single count supports this clone. The chain combines TRBV28 with TRBJ1-5; TRBD1 is a possible D gene (5 bases). The V end was cut by 4 bases, the J end by 0 bases, with 13 bases between. The V gene's germline CDR1 is MDHEN and CDR2 SYDVKM. The CDR3 has 16 residues. As DNA, the CDR3 is TGTGCCAGCAGTTCTGGGGCAGGCCTTAGCAATCAGCCCCAGCATTTT. As protein: CASSSGAGLSNQPQHF.

DNA for the CDR3: TGTGCCAGTAGTATAGATCGGGAAGGGAACACTGAAGCTTTCTTT. This gives the protein CASSIDREGNTEAFF. The chain links TRBV19 to TRBJ1-1; D is undetermined. The germline V and J ends were trimmed by 0 bases and 1 base, with 9 bases remaining between them. In germline, CDR1 is LNHDA, CDR2 SQIVND (reference sequence). This CDR3 is 15 amino acids long.

The V call is TRBV29-1, the J call TRBJ1-2; D uncertain. Deletions cut 2 bases from V and 1 base from J, with 11 bases between. The length of the CDR3 is 14 residues. The germline gives CDR1 SQVTM, CDR2 ANQGSEA. The CDR3 sequence: CSVEPLADNYGYTF. The DNA of the CDR3 is TGCAGCGTTGAACCCTTGGCCGATAACTATGGCTACACCTTC. Looking up the rest from reference TRBV29-1 and TRBJ1-2 gives the full variable domain: SAVISQKPSRDICQRGTSLTIQCQVDSQVTMMFWYRQQPGQSLTLIATANQGSEATYESGFVIDKFPISRPNLTFSTLTVSNMSPEDSSIYLCSVEPLADNYGYTFGSGTRLTVV.

The rearrangement links TRBV9 to TRBJ2-1, with a possible D match to TRBD2 (6 bases). Per germline, CDR1 SGDLS and CDR2 YYNGEE. The CDR3 sequence is 14 residues long. V was trimmed by 7 bases and J by 6 bases, leaving 17 bases between them. DNA of the CDR3: TGTGCCAGCGCCCTGGAGGGTCTCGCCAATGAGCAGTTCTTC. Protein: CASALEGLANEQFF. The whole variable domain, remainder taken from reference TRBV9 and TRBJ2-1, is DSGVTQTPKHLITATGQRVTLRCSPRSGDLSVYWYQQSLDQGLQFLIQYYNGEERAKGNILERFSAQQFPDLHSELNLSSLELGDSALYFCASALEGLANEQFFGPGTRLTVL.

The chain employs TRBV28 and TRBJ2-7; a weak D match, TRBD2 (5 bases). The CDR3 loop spans 16 amino acids. The V gene's germline CDR1 is MDHEN and CDR2 SYDVKM. The V end lost 4 bases, the J end lost 1 base, and 17 bases lay between the germline ends. Here the CDR3 reads CASSSTLWGASYEQYF. CDR3 nucleotide sequence: TGTGCCAGCAGTTCCACACTTTGGGGAGCATCCTACGAGCAGTACTTC.

V and J are TRBV10-3 and TRBJ1-1, with 7 bases matching TRBD1. CDR1 is ENHRY, CDR2 SYGVKD, per germline. The trim removed 8 bases at V and 6 bases at J, leaving 6 bases unmatched. This CDR3 region has 12 residues. CDR3 protein: CAIGQGGAEAFF. The DNA for the CDR3 is TGTGCCATCGGCCAGGGGGGAGCTGAAGCTTTCTTT.

The gene calls are TRBV19 and TRBJ2-1; 9 bases match TRBD1. The V segment lost 9 bases and the J segment 8 bases; nucleotides outside the gene matches: 5. The CDR3 covers 12 residues. Germline V gene data show CDR1 as LNHDA and CDR2 as SQIVND (reference sequence). Written as DNA, the CDR3 is TGTGCCAGCAGGGACAGGGACGATGAGCAGTTCTTC. Translating gives CASRDRDDEQFF.

CDR3 loop: CASTMDSNTGELFF. DNA of the CDR3: TGTGCCAGCACCATGGACTCAAACACCGGGGAGCTGTTTTTT. The J gene is TRBJ2-2, the V gene TRBV6-5, with D possibly matching TRBD2 (5 bases). In germline, CDR1 is MNHEY, CDR2 SVGAGI. The germline V and J ends were trimmed by 7 bases and 2 bases, with 11 bases remaining between them. This CDR3 region has 14 residues.

This chain joins TRBV7-8 and TRBJ2-7; possible D gene TRBD1, 5 bases. Trimming pared 0 bases from V and 4 bases from J, leaving 16 bases between. Per the germline V gene, CDR1 is SGHVS and CDR2 is FQNEAQ. The CDR3 covers 16 residues. The CDR3 reads CASSLAQGAVRYEQYF. The CDR3 bases are TGTGCCAGCAGCTTAGCGCAAGGGGCGGTCCGGTACGAGCAGTACTTC. Together with reference TRBV7-8 and TRBJ2-7, the CDR3 gives the full variable domain: GAGVSQSPRYKVAKRGQDVALRCDPISGHVSLFWYQQALGQGPEFLTYFQNEAQLDKSGLPSDRFFAERPEGSVSTLKIQRTQQEDSAVYLCASSLAQGAVRYEQYFGPGTRLTVT.

The CDR3 DNA sequence: TGTGCCAGCAATTCGGGACAGCACTCCTACGAGCAGTACTTC. Translating gives CASNSGQHSYEQYF. J is TRBJ2-7 and V is TRBV6-4; 7 bases line up with TRBD1. Germline values: CDR1 MRHNA, CDR2 SNTAGT. CDR3 length: 14 residues. Losses at the gene ends were 7 bases for V and 0 bases for J; bases not matched to a gene: 6.

The rearrangement joins TRBV7-9 to TRBJ2-5; 9 bases agree with TRBD2. The CDR3 contains 17 residues. V lost 2 bases, J lost 5 bases, and 12 bases stayed unmatched. In germline, CDR1 is SEHNR, CDR2 FQNEAQ (reference sequence). The CDR3 reads CASSLSTSGYLQETQYF. The CDR3 nucleotides are TGTGCCAGCAGCTTATCGACTAGCGGCTACCTACAGGAGACCCAGTACTTC.

This clone was recorded only once. This chain links TRBV19 with TRBJ1-1, with no clear D. This CDR3 is built from 13 residues. CDR1 is LNHDA and CDR2 is SQIVND in the germline V gene (reference sequence). The V and J ends lost 7 bases and 4 bases respectively, with 13 bases between them. The CDR3 loop reads CASTSRQGTEAFF. The CDR3 coding sequence is TGTGCCAGTACTTCACGACAAGGCACTGAAGCTTTCTTT.

This sequence joins TRBV4-3 and TRBJ2-3; 10 bases line up with TRBD1. CDR3 length equals 15 residues. V shed 1 base, J shed 4 bases, and the junction held 2 bases outside the gene matches. Germline lookup yields CDR1 LGHNA and CDR2 YSLEER. The CDR3 reads CASSQVGTGADTQYF. Here the CDR3 DNA reads TGCGCCAGCAGCCAAGTAGGGACAGGGGCAGATACGCAGTATTTT.

The rearrangement uses TRBV6-1 and TRBJ1-2; D is unclear. V was cut by 5 bases and J by 8 bases, with 6 bases left in between. The CDR3 runs 10 residues. The germline gives CDR1 MNHNS, CDR2 SASEGT. CDR3 DNA: TGTGCCAGCAGTCACGAGGGCTACACCTTC. Translation: CASSHEGYTF.

CDR3 sequence reads: CASSFGGASGELFF. The DNA for the CDR3 is TGTGCCAGCAGCTTCGGAGGCGCGTCCGGGGAGCTGTTTTTT. V and J are TRBV11-3 and TRBJ2-2; the D gene is possibly TRBD2 (5 bases). CDR1 SGHNT and CDR2 YENEEA come from the germline V gene. This CDR3 spans 14 amino acids. The V end lost 3 bases, the J end lost 6 bases, and 11 bases lay between the germline ends.

The J gene is TRBJ2-1, the V gene TRBV5-1; TRBD2 agrees at 7 bases. The V and J ends lost 4 bases and 2 bases, in that order; junction bases with no gene match: 6. CDR1 and CDR2 (germline): SGHRS, YFSETQ. The CDR3 contains 15 residues. CDR3 DNA sequence: TGCGCCAGCAGCATTAGACTAGCAACCTACAATGAGCAGTTCTTC. Its protein is CASSIRLATYNEQFF.

The V gene is TRBV7-9, the J gene TRBJ1-5; 8 bases agree with TRBD1. Trimming at V came to 0 bases and at J to 7 bases, leaving 2 bases not matched to a gene. The CDR3 contains 14 residues. Germline-derived CDR1 and CDR2 are SEHNR and FQNEAQ (reference sequence). The CDR3 protein is CASSLADRDQPQHF. The DNA of the CDR3 is TGTGCCAGCAGCTTAGCGGACAGGGACCAGCCCCAGCATTTT.

CDR3 in amino acids: CATSPRGSGRPSTDTQYF. The CDR3 nucleotides read TGTGCCACCAGCCCTCGGGGTAGCGGGAGGCCAAGCACAGATACGCAGTATTTT. The chain carries TRBV15 and TRBJ2-3; the match to TRBD2 covers 10 bases. The germline gives CDR1 LNHNV, CDR2 YYDKDF (reference sequence). With 5 bases clipped from V and 0 bases from J, the junction kept 11 bases outside the gene matches. CDR3 length equals 18 residues.